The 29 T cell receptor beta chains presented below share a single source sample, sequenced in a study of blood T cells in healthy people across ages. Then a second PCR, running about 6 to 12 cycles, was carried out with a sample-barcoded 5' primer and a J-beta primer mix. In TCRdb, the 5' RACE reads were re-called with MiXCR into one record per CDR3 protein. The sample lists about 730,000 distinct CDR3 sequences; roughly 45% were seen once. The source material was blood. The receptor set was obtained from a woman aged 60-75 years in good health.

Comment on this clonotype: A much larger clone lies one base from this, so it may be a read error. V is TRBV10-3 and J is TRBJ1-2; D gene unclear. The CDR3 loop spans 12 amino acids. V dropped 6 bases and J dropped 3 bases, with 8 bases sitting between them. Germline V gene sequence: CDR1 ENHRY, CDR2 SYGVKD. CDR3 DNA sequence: TGTGCCATCAGGTACAGTGACTATGGCTACACCTTC. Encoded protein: CAIRYSDYGYTF.

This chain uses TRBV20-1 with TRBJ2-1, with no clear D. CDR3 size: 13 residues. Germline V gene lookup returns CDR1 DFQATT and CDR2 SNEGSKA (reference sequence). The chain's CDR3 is CSSMTSSFNEQFF. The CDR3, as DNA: TGCAGCTCTATGACCTCCTCTTTCAATGAGCAGTTCTTC.

The CDR3 here is CASRQAGGGNEQFF. CDR3 DNA sequence: TGTGCCAGCAGACAAGCGGGGGGAGGCAATGAGCAGTTCTTC. The rearrangement joins TRBV7-3 to TRBJ2-1; TRBD2 agrees at 9 bases. CDR3 length: 14 amino acids. With V trimmed by 6 bases and J by 6 bases, 6 bases remained unmatched. In germline, CDR1 is SGHTA, CDR2 FQGTGA.

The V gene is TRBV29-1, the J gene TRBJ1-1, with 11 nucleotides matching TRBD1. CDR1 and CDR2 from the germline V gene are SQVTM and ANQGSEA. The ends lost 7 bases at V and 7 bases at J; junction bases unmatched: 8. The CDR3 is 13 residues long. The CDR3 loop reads CSAVGQGAGEAFF. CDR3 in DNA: TGCAGCGCTGTCGGACAGGGGGCGGGTGAAGCTTTCTTT.

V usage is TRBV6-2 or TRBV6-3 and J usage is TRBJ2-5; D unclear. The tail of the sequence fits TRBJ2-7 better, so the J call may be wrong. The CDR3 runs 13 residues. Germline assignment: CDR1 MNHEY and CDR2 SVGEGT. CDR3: CASSRLIRYEQYF. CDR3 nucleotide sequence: TGTGCCAGCAGCCGACTCATCCGCTACGAGCAGTACTTC.

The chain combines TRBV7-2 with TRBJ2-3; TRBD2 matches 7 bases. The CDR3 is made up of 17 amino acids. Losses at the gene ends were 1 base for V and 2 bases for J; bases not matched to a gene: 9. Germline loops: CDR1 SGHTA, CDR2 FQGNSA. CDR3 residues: CASSLVKSGTFTDTQYF. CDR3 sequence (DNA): TGTGCCAGCAGCTTAGTAAAAAGCGGGACTTTCACAGATACGCAGTATTTT.

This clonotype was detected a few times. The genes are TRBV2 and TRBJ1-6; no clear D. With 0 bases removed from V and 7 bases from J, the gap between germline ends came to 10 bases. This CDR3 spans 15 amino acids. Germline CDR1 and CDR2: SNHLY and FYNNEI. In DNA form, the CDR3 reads TGTGCCAGCAGTGAAGCGGGAGGGCGAAATTCACCCCTCCACTTT. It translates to CASSEAGGRNSPLHF.

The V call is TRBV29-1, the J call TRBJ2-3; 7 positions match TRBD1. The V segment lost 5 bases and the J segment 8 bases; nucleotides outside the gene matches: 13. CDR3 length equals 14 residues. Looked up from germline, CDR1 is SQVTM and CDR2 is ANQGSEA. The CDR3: CSVTGVTLGGTQYF. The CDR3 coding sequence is TGCAGCGTTACAGGGGTCACGTTGGGTGGTACGCAGTATTTT.

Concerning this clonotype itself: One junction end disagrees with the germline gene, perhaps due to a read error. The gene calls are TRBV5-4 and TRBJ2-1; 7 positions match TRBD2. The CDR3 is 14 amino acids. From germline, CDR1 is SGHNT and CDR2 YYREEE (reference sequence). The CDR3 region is CASSLVGGKYEQCF. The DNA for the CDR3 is TGTGCCAGCAGCTTGGTCGGGGGGAAGTACGAGCAGTGCTTC. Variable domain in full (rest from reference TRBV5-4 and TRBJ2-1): ETGVTQSPTHLIKTRGQQVTLRCSSQSGHNTVSWYQQALGQGPQFIFQYYREEENGRGNFPPRFSGLQFPNYSSELNVNALELDDSALYLCASSLVGGKYEQCFGPGTRLTVL.

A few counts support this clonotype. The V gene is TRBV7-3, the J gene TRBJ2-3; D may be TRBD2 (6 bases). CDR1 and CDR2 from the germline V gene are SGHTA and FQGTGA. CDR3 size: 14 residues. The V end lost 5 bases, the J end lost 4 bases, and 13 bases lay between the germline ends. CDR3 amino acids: CASSPRSGPDTQYF. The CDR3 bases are TGTGCCAGCAGCCCCCGCAGCGGGCCAGATACGCAGTATTTT.

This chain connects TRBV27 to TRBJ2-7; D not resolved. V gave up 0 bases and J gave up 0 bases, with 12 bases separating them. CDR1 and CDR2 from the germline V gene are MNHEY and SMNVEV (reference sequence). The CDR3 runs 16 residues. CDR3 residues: CASSLSIGRYSYEQYF. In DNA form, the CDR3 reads TGTGCCAGCAGTTTATCGATAGGGCGATACTCCTACGAGCAGTACTTC.

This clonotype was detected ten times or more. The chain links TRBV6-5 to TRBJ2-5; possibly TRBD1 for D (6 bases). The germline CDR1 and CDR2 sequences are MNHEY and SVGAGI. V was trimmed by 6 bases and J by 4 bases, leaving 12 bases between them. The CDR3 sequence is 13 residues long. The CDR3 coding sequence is TGTGCCAGCAGCTACCTAGGGGGAGAGACCCAGTACTTC. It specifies CASSYLGGETQYF.

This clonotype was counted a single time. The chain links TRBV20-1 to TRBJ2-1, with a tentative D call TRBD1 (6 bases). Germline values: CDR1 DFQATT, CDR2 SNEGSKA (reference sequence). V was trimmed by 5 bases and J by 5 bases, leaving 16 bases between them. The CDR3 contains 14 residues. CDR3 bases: TGCAGTGCTTCCCAGGGGCCTAGGGACAATGAGCAGTTCTTC. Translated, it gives CSASQGPRDNEQFF.

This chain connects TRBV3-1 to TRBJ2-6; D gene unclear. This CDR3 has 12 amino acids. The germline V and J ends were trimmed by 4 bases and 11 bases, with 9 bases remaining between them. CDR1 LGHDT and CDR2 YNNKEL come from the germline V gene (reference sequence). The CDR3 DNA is TGTGCCAGCAGCCTGACCGGGCACGTCCTGACTTTC. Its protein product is CASSLTGHVLTF.

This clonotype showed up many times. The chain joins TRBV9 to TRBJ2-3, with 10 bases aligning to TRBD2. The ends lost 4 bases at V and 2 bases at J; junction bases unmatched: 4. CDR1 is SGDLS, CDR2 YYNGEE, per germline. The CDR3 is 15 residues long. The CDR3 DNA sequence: TGTGCCAGCAGCCCGGGACTAGCGATCACAGATACGCAGTATTTT. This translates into CASSPGLAITDTQYF. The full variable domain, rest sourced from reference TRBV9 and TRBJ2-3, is DSGVTQTPKHLITATGQRVTLRCSPRSGDLSVYWYQQSLDQGLQFLIQYYNGEERAKGNILERFSAQQFPDLHSELNLSSLELGDSALYFCASSPGLAITDTQYFGPGTRLTVL.

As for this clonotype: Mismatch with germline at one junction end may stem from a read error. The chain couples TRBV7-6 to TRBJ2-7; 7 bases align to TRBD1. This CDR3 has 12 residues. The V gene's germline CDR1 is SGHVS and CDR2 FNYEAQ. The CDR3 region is CAGSPGQYEQYF. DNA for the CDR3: TGTGCCGGCAGCCCGGGACAGTACGAGCAGTACTTC.

The CDR3 DNA reads as TGTGCCAGCAGCGTAGCCGGGGGACCTCGGCCCCAGCATTTT. This encodes CASSVAGGPRPQHF. The chain joins TRBV9 to TRBJ1-5, with a weak D call TRBD1 (5 bases). Germline V CDR1 and CDR2: SGDLS, YYNGEE. The V end lost 0 bases, the J end lost 9 bases, and 13 bases lay between the germline ends. The CDR3 has 14 residues.

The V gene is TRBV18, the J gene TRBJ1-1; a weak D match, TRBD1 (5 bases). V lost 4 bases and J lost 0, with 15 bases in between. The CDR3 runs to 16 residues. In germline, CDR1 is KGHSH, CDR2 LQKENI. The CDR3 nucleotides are TGTGCCAGCTCACGCAGACAGCCTACCTTGAACACTGAAGCTTTCTTT. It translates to CASSRRQPTLNTEAFF.

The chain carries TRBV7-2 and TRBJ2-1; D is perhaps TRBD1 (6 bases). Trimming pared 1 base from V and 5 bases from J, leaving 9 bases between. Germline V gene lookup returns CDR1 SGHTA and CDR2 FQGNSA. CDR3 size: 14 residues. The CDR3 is CASSLDRGNNEQFF. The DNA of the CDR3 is TGTGCCAGCAGCTTAGATAGGGGGAACAATGAGCAGTTCTTC.

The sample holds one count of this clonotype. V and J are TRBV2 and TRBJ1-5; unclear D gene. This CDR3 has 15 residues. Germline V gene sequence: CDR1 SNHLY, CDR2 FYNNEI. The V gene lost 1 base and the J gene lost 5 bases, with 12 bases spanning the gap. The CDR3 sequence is CASSEDRQFYQPQHF. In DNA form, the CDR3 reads TGTGCCAGCAGTGAAGATCGGCAGTTCTATCAGCCCCAGCATTTT.

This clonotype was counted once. The CDR3: CASSATASGGYNEQYF. The CDR3 coding sequence is TGTGCCAGCAGCGCCACAGCTAGCGGGGGTTACAATGAGCAGTACTTC. The rearrangement uses TRBV9 and TRBJ2-7; 10 bases are a match to TRBD2. This CDR3 has 16 residues. V shed 3 bases and J 7 bases; nucleotides not matched to a gene: 13. The germline V gene has CDR1 SGDLS and CDR2 YYNGEE.

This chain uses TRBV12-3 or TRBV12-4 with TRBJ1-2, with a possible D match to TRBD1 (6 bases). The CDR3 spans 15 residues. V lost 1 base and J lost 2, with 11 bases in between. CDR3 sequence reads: CASSLEMGQNYGYTF. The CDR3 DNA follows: TGTGCCAGCAGTTTAGAAATGGGACAAAACTATGGCTACACCTTC.

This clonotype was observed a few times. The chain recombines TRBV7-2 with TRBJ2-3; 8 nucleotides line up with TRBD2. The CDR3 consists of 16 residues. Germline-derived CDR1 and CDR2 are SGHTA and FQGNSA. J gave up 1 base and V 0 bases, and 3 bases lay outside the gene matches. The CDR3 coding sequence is TGTGCCAGCAGCTTAGCCGGGCGGGGGGGCACAGATACGCAGTATTTT. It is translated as CASSLAGRGGTDTQYF.

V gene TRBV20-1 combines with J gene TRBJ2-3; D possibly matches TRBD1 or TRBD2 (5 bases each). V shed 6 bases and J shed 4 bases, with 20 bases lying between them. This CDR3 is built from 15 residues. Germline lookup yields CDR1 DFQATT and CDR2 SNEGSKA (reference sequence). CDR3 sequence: CSAPKGGGSADTQYF. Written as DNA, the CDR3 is TGCAGTGCCCCTAAAGGTGGGGGTAGCGCAGATACGCAGTATTTT.

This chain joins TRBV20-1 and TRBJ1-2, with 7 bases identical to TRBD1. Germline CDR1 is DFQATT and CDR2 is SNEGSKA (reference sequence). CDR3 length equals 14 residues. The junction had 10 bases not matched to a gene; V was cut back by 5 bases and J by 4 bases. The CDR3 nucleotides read TGCAGTGCTTTCCTCTCCGGGACAGCCTATGGCTACACCTTC. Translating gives CSAFLSGTAYGYTF.

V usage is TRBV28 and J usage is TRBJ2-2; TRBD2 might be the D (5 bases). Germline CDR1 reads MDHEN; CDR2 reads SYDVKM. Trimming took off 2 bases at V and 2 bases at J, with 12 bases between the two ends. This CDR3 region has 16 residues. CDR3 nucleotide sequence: TGTGCCAGCAGTTTAGAGTCTTGGACTAACACCGGGGAGCTGTTTTTT. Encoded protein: CASSLESWTNTGELFF.

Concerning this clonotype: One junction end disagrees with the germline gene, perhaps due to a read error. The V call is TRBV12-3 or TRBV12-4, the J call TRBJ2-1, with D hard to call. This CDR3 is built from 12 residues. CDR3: CASSSLYSEQFF. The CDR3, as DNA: TGTGCCAGCAGTTCCCTATACAGTGAGCAGTTCTTC.

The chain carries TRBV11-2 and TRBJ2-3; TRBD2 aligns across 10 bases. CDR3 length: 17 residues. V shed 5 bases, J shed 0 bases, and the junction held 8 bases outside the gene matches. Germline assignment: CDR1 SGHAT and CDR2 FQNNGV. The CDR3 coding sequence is TGTGCCAGCAGCCCTCAACTAGCGGGGACTAGCACAGATACGCAGTATTTT. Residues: CASSPQLAGTSTDTQYF.

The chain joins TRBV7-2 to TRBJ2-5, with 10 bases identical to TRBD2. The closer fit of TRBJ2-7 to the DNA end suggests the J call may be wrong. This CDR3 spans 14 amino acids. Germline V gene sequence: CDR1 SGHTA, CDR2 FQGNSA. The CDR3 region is CASRPAGGIHEQYF. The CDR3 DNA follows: TGTGCCAGCAGGCCAGCGGGAGGGATCCACGAGCAGTACTTC.